This T cell receptor (beta chain) was obtained from a study of T cell responses to AZD1222 COVID-19 vaccine. Sequencing used immunoSEQ multiplex PCR; TCRdb keeps in-frame clones, though not all of them. The sample lists some 130,000 clones, approximately 92% occurring once. Study-wide results and caveats: The span of vaccine-associated CD4 TCRs extended across spike, with dominance at 160-218 and 743-854. Baseline serology detected seropositivity in only 5 to 7 AZD1222 recipients. Donors, mostly white British, included more females; clonal diversity was possibly underestimated. Spike-specific TCR breadth and depth went up after people got two AZD1222 doses.

Trimming took 3 bases from V and 6 from J; bases not matched to a gene: 13. The CDR3 covers 16 residues. Per germline, CDR1 SGHTA and CDR2 FQGNSA. About this clone itself: As yet, its antigen is unknown.

The clonotype was recovered from an adult who received the AZD1222 COVID-19 vaccine. Sequences were derived from peripheral blood, sampled 28 days after the second AZD1222 dose. V usage is TRBV7-2 and J usage is TRBJ1-2; 7 positions agree with TRBD1. CDR3 nucleotide sequence: TGTGCCAGCAGCTTTCAGGGGGGAATACAAATGGATGGCTACACCTTC. Amino acids: CASSFQGGIQMDGYTF.